The T cell receptor beta chain described here comes from a study of T-cell memory formation after mild COVID-19. This clonotype was seen only once. TCRdb re-derived calls from the 5' RACE reads in MiXCR, one entry per CDR3 protein. This table holds some 68,000 distinct CDR3 sequences, approximately 16% found once. The germline V gene encodes CDR1 KGHDR and CDR2 SFDVKD. The CDR3 totals 11 residues. V lost 3 bases to trimming and J lost 14 bases, with 10 bases between them. The chain has TRBV24-1 and TRBJ1-5; D is undetermined. The source is an adult woman who had mild COVID-19 (a few samples of this study predate the infection). Cell type and time point are not known. Sequencing was performed on PBMCs or a T cell subset sorted from them (not recorded which). DNA of the CDR3: TGTGCCACCAGTGATGGACCGATCGAGCATTTT. Protein product: CATSDGPIEHF.